This TCR beta chain appears in the sequencing data of a study of early T cells in non-severe SARS-CoV-2 infection. Overall study: The authors sequenced bulk RNA from unsorted whole blood, leaving chains unpaired. The study, taken as a whole, reports: VDJdb-based annotation leaned toward anti-spike CD8 responses and missed private and CD4 specificities.

Trimming stripped 4 bases from V and 0 bases from J, with 12 bases between. Germline CDR1 GTSNPN, CDR2 SVGIG (reference sequence). There are 14 residues in the CDR3. Each single cDNA molecule received a unique molecular identifier. A single record per CDR3 protein comes from TCRdb applying MiXCR to the 5' RACE reads. The profile shows about 39,000 distinct CDR3 sequences, roughly 7.1% of them singletons. This clonotype showed up just a few times. Its target is not known. The receptor was derived from an adult who was a healthcare worker with PCR-confirmed SARS-CoV-2 infection or an uninfected control (not recorded which). V gene TRBV30 combines with J gene TRBJ1-2; unclear D gene. The sample taken for sequencing was whole blood. CDR3 loop: CAWKAWSANYGYTF. The DNA of the CDR3 is TGTGCCTGGAAAGCTTGGTCAGCTAACTATGGCTACACCTTC.